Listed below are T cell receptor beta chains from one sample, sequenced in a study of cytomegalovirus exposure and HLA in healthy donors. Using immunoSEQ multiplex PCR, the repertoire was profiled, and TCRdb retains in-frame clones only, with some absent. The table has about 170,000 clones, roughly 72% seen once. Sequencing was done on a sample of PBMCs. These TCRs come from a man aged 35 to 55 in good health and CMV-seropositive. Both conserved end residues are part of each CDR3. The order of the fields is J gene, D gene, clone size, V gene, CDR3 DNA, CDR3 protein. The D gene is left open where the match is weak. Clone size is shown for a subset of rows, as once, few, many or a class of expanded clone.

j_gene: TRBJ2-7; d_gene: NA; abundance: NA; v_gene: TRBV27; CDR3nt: TGTGCCAGCAGTTTAAGAGGAGGCTGGAAACCGACCAAATTTAACTTCTCTCGGGAGCAGTACTTC; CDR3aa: CASSLRGGWKPTKFNFSREQYF
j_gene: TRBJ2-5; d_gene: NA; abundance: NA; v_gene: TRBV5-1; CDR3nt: TGCGCCAGCAGCTTGAACCCAGGCCCCGGGGAGCAGTACTTC; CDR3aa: CASSLNPGPGEQYF
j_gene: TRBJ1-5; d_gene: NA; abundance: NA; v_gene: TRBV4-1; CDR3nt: TGCGCCAGCAGCCGCGGAGGCAGCAATCAGCCCCAGCATTTT; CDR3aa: CASSRGGSNQPQHF
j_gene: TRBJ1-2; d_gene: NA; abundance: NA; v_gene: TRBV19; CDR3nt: TGTGCCAGTAAGATGGAGCTAGGCTCTTATGGCTACACCTTC; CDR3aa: CASKMELGSYGYTF
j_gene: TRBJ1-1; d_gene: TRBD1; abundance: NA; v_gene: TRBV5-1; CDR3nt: TGCGCCAGCAGCTTGGATGCAGGGGGCACTGAAGCTTTCTTT; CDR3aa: CASSLDAGGTEAFF
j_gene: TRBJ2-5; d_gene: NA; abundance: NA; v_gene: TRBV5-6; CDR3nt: TGTGCCAGCAGCCCTACCCGGGGAACCCAAGAGACCCAGTACTTC; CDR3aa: CASSPTRGTQETQYF
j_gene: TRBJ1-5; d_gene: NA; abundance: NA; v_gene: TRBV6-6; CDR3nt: TGCTACACGGGGGGGCTAGGCAATCAGCCCCAGCATTTT; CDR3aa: CYTGGLGNQPQHF
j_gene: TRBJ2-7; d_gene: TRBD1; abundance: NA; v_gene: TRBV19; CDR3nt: TGTGCCAGTAGTATTGACAGGGGGAACTACGAGCAGTACTTC; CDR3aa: CASSIDRGNYEQYF
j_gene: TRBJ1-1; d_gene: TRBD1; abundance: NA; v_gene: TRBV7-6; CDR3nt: TGTGCCAGCAGACCAGGGACAGCAACTGAAGCTTTCTTT; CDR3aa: CASRPGTATEAFF
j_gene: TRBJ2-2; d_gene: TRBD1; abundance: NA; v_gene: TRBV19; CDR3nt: TGTGCCAGTAGAAGCCGGGACAGTGGGGCGAGAACGGCCGGGGAGCTGTTTTTT; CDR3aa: CASRSRDSGARTAGELFF
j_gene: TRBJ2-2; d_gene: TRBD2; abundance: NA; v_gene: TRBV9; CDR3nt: TGTGCCAGCAGCGTAGGGGCGGGGGGGCCTGGCGGGGAGCTGTTTTTT; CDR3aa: CASSVGAGGPGGELFF
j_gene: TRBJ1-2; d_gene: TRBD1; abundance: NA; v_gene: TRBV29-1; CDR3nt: TGCAGCGTTGAAGGACAGGGCCATAACTATGGCTACACCTTC; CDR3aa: CSVEGQGHNYGYTF
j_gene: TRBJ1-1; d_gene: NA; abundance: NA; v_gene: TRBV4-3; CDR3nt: TGCGCCAGCACCCACGGCCAGGGCCTGAACACTGAAGCTTTCTTT; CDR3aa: CASTHGQGLNTEAFF
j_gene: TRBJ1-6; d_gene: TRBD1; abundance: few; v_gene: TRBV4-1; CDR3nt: TGCGCCAGCAGCCAAGAGGTGACAGGGGATTCACCCCTCCACTTT; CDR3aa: CASSQEVTGDSPLHF
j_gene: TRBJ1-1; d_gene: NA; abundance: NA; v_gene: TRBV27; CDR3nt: TGTGCCAGCAGCCCAAGGGCTAGGGGCACTGAAGCTTTCTTT; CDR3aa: CASSPRARGTEAFF
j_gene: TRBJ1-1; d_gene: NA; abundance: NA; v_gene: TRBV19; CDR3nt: TGTGCCAGTAGTATAAGGGGTGGTGCTGAAGCTTTCTTT; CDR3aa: CASSIRGGAEAFF
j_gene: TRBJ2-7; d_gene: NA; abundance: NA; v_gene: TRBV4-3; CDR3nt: TGCGCCAGCAGCCAAGAAGGTCAACGAGGCGAGCAGTACTTC; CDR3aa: CASSQEGQRGEQYF
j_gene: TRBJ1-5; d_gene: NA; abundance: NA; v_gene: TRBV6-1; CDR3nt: TGTGCCAGCACCACTACAGGGAGCAATCAGCCCCAGCATTTT; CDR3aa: CASTTTGSNQPQHF
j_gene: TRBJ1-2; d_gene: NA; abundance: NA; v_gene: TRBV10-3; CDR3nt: TGTGCCATCAGTGAGTCTAGCAGATCCTATGGCTACACCTTC; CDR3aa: CAISESSRSYGYTF
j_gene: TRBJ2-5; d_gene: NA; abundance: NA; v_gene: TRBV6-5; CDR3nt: TGTGCTTTCGGGAGTACTGAGGAGACCCAGTACTTC; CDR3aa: CAFGSTEETQYF
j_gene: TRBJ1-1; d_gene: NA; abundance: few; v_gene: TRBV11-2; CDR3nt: TGTGCCAGCAGCTTATCCAGGGGAAGCGCTGAAGCTTTCTTT; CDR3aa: CASSLSRGSAEAFF
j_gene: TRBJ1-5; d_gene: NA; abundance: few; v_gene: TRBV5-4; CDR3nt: TGTGCCAGCAGCTTGCAGGGATCCGGTCAGCCCCAGCATTTT; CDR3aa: CASSLQGSGQPQHF
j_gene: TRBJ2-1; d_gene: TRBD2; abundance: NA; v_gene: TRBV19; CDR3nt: TGTGCCAGTAGTTCAAGACTAGCGGGGGGCCACAGTGAGCAGTTCTTC; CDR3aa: CASSSRLAGGHSEQFF
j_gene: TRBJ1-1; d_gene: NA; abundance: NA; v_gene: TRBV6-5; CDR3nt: TGTGCCAGCAGTTACTATTGGGGGGAGAACACTGAAGCTTTCTTT; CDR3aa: CASSYYWGENTEAFF
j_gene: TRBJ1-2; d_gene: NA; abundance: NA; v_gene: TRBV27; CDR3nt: TGTGCCAGCAGTCCCAACAACCGAATCGCCCATGGCTACACCTTC; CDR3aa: CASSPNNRIAHGYTF
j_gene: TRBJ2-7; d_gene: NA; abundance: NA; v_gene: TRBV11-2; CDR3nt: TGTGCCAGCAGCTTAGAGGCAGGGGACTACGAGCAGTACTTC; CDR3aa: CASSLEAGDYEQYF
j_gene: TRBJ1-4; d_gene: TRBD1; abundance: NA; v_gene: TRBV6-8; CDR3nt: TGTGCCAGCGCAAACTCCGGGACAGGGGGCAGAAAACTGTTTTTT; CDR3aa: CASANSGTGGRKLFF
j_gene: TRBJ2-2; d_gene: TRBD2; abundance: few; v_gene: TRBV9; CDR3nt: TGTGCCAGCACCGAAGACGGGGGGGGCACCGGGGAGCTGTTTTTT; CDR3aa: CASTEDGGGTGELFF
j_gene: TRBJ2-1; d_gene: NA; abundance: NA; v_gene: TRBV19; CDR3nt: TGTGCCAGTAGTAGCTCCCCCTGGCAGGGTGGATACAATGAGCAGTTCTTC; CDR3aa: CASSSSPWQGGYNEQFF
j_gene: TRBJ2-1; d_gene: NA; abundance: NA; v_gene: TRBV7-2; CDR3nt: TGTGCCAGCAGCTTAGTTCTGGAGAATGAGCAGTTCTTC; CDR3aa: CASSLVLENEQFF
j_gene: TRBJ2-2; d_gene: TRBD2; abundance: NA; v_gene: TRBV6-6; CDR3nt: TGTGCCAGCAGCCTCAGCGGGGGGCCAACCGGGGAGCTGTTTTTT; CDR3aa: CASSLSGGPTGELFF
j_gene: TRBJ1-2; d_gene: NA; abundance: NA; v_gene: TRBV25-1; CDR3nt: TGTGCCAGCAGTGAGGGCAGCTTGAACTATGGCTACACCTTC; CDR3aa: CASSEGSLNYGYTF
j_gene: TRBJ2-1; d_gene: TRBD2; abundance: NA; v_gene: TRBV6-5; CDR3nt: TGTGCCAGCAGACGGGGCGGGGGGGCTGGTGAGCAGTTCTTC; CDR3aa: CASRRGGGAGEQFF
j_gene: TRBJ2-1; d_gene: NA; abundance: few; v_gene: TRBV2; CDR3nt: TGTGCCAGCAGCCCACTGGACATGGGCTCCTACAATGAGCAGTTCTTC; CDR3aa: CASSPLDMGSYNEQFF
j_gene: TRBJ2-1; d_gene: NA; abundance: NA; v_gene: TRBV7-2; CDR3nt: TGTGCCAGCAGCTTAGTAGTCAATGAGCAGTTCTTC; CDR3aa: CASSLVVNEQFF
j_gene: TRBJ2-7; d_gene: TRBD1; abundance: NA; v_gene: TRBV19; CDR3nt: TGTGCCAGTAGTTTCCTCCCCCGGGACAGGGGGCCCTACGAGCAGTACTTC; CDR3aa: CASSFLPRDRGPYEQYF
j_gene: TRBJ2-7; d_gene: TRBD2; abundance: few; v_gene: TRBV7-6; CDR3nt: TGTGCCAGCAGCTCCAACGGGGGGAGCGACGAGCAGTACTTC; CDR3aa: CASSSNGGSDEQYF
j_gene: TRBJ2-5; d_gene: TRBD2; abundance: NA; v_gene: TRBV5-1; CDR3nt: TGCGCCAGCACCCCGGCGGGACTAGCGGGGGAGCAGTACTTC; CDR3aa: CASTPAGLAGEQYF
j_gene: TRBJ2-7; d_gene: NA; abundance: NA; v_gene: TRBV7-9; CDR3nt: TGTGCCAGCGCGGGGGACACCTACGAGCAGTACTTC; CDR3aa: CASAGDTYEQYF
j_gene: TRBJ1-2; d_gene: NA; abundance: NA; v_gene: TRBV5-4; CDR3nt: TGTGCCAGCAGCCCCTTACAGGGCGGTGGCTACACCTTC; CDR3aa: CASSPLQGGGYTF
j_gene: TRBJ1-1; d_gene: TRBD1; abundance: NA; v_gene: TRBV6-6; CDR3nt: TGTGCCAGCGGGACAGGGGATGGCACTGAAGCTTTCTTT; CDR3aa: CASGTGDGTEAFF
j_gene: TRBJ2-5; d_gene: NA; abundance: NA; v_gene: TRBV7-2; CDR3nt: TGTGCCAGCACCCTGAGGGGGCAAGAGACCCAGTACTTC; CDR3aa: CASTLRGQETQYF
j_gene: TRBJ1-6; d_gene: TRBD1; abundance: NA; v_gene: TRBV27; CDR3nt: TGTGCCAGCAGTCGACGACAGGGAATGGGTCAGTCACCCCTCCACTTT; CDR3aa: CASSRRQGMGQSPLHF
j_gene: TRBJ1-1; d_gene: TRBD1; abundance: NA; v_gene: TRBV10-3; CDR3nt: TGTGCCAGCAAACAGGGGGCAACTTACACTGAAGCTTTCTTT; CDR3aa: CASKQGATYTEAFF